The 25 T cell receptor beta chains in this list originate from one sample, sequenced in a study of cytotoxic CD8 clonotypes in ibrutinib-treated CLL. Sequencing used immunoSEQ multiplex PCR; TCRdb keeps in-frame clones, though not all of them. Of under 200,000 clones listed, approximately 84% are singletons. The input for sequencing was PBMCs, taken after 24 months of ibrutinib treatment. These TCRs come from a human donor with chronic lymphocytic leukemia.

This clone was counted only a few times. The chain carries TRBV28 and TRBJ1-1; tentative D call: TRBD1 (5 bases). The length of the CDR3 is 12 residues. The germline gives CDR1 MDHEN, CDR2 SYDVKM. The ends were cut back, 4 bases at V and 7 bases at J, with 10 bases in the middle. For the CDR3, the DNA is TGTGCCAGCAGTTACCGGGGGGTTGAAGCTTTCTTT. Translation gives CASSYRGVEAFF.

The chain carries TRBV7-3 and TRBJ2-6; D perhaps matches TRBD2 (6 bases). The CDR3 contains 15 residues. Between the trimmed V and J ends, which lost 7 bases and 0 bases, there was a span of 10 bases. Germline V CDR1 and CDR2: SGHTA, FQGTGA. The CDR3 region is CASKAGGSGANVLTF. The CDR3 DNA reads as TGTGCCAGCAAGGCCGGGGGCTCTGGGGCCAACGTCCTGACTTTC.

This clone was picked up one time. The V call is TRBV7-3, the J call TRBJ2-4; no clear D. Trimming pared 7 bases from V and 0 bases from J, leaving 16 bases between. The CDR3 has 16 amino acids. CDR1 is SGHTA and CDR2 is FQGTGA in the germline V gene. CDR3 in amino acids: CASIPAKILAKNIQYF. Here the CDR3 DNA reads TGTGCCAGCATCCCTGCGAAGATTCTAGCCAAAAACATTCAGTACTTC.

CDR3 sequence: CASSPAPRPAGPDTQYF. CDR3 bases: TGTGCCAGCAGCCCCGCCCCCCGCCCGGCGGGTCCAGATACGCAGTATTTT. The rearrangement uses TRBV13 and TRBJ2-3, with a tentative D call TRBD2 (5 bases). This CDR3 contains 17 residues. Looked up from germline, CDR1 is PRHDT and CDR2 is FYEKMQ (reference sequence). Deletions cut 5 bases from V and 4 bases from J, with 22 bases between. Filled out from reference TRBV13 and TRBJ2-3, the complete variable domain reads AAGVIQSPRHLIKEKRETATLKCYPIPRHDTVYWYQQGPGQDPQFLISFYEKMQSDKGSIPDRFSAQQFSDYHSELNMSSLELGDSALYFCASSPAPRPAGPDTQYFGPGTRLTVL.

The genes are TRBV15 and TRBJ1-1; D uncertain. The length of the CDR3 is 16 residues. Germline-derived CDR1 and CDR2 are LNHNV and YYDKDF (reference sequence). V lost 1 base and J 1 base, leaving 13 bases between the germline ends. The CDR3 spells CATSRGGRHPNTEAFF. CDR3 nucleotide sequence: TGTGCCACCAGCAGAGGAGGCCGACACCCGAACACTGAAGCTTTCTTT.

The V and J genes are TRBV29-1 and TRBJ2-1, with 8 bases matching TRBD2. The CDR3 is 18 amino acids. Germline values: CDR1 SQVTM, CDR2 ANQGSEA. V lost 7 bases, J lost 5 bases, and 22 bases stayed unmatched. This CDR3 is CSALASALSGGVHNEQFF. As DNA, the CDR3 is TGCAGCGCCCTGGCCAGTGCTTTAAGCGGGGGTGTCCACAATGAGCAGTTCTTC.

This sequence joins TRBV5-4 and TRBJ1-1; the match to TRBD1 covers 7 bases. The CDR3 extends over 16 amino acids. Germline assignment: CDR1 SGHNT and CDR2 YYREEE (reference sequence). V shed 3 bases and J 5 bases; nucleotides not matched to a gene: 13. CDR3 residues: CASSSETKDRTTEAFF. CDR3 DNA sequence: TGTGCCAGCAGCTCAGAAACAAAGGACAGGACTACTGAAGCTTTCTTT.

The chain has TRBV30 and TRBJ2-5; the D is unclear. V lost 0 bases, J lost 4 bases, and 15 bases lay in between. The germline gives CDR1 GTSNPN, CDR2 SVGIG (reference sequence). The CDR3 totals 15 residues. The CDR3 DNA is TGTGCCTGGAGTGTACTTGGACCTAGATCAGAGACCCAGTACTTC. It is translated as CAWSVLGPRSETQYF.

The CDR3 nucleotides are TGTGCCAGCAGCTTGGCGACAGGGGGGCAGCCCCAGCATTTT. Amino acid sequence: CASSLATGGQPQHF. The V call is TRBV5-5, the J call TRBJ1-5; TRBD1 matches 9 bases. Germline V lookup: CDR1 SGHKS, CDR2 YYEKEE (reference sequence). The CDR3 extends over 14 amino acids. Trimming took 0 bases from V and 7 from J; bases not matched to a gene: 2.

The chain recombines TRBV5-8 with TRBJ2-4, with TRBD1 matching 10 bases. With 1 base clipped from V and 6 bases from J, the junction kept 10 bases outside the gene matches. Germline lookup yields CDR1 SGHTS and CDR2 YDEGEE. The CDR3 runs to 17 residues. The CDR3 DNA reads as TGTGCCAGCAGCTTGAGGCGGACAGGGGGTAGGAGAAACATTCAGTACTTC. Amino acid sequence: CASSLRRTGGRRNIQYF. The full variable domain, its missing parts supplied by reference TRBV5-8 and TRBJ2-4, is EAGVTQSPTHLIKTRGQQATLRCSPISGHTSVYWYQQALGLGLQFLLWYDEGEERNRGNFPPRFSGRQFPNYSSELNVNALELEDSALYLCASSLRRTGGRRNIQYFGAGTRLSVL.

This chain joins TRBV11-3 and TRBJ2-2; the D gene is possibly TRBD1 (6 bases). The CDR3 has 14 amino acids. V shed 2 bases and J shed 4 bases, with 8 bases lying between them. Germline V lookup: CDR1 SGHNT, CDR2 YENEEA. CDR3 sequence (DNA): TGTGCCAGCAGCTTACAGGGGAGCACCGGGGAGCTGTTTTTT. Protein product: CASSLQGSTGELFF.

The V gene is TRBV9, the J gene TRBJ2-2; D is uncertain. V lost 0 bases and J 3 bases, leaving 3 bases between the germline ends. CDR1 is SGDLS, CDR2 YYNGEE, per germline. The CDR3 has 13 amino acids. The CDR3 DNA reads TGTGCCAGCAGCGTAGGAGACACCGGGGAGCTGTTTTTT. It specifies CASSVGDTGELFF.

CDR3 region: CSAPGQGAADTQYF. In nucleotides, the CDR3 is TGCAGCGCTCCGGGACAGGGGGCGGCAGATACGCAGTATTTT. The V gene is TRBV29-1, the J gene TRBJ2-3, with 12 bases lining up with TRBD1. Germline loops: CDR1 SQVTM, CDR2 ANQGSEA. The junction had 6 bases not matched to a gene; V was cut back by 7 bases and J by 4 bases. The CDR3 loop spans 14 amino acids.

V gene TRBV11-3 combines with J gene TRBJ2-7, with 7 bases aligning to TRBD2. With V trimmed by 5 bases and J by 3 bases, 4 bases remained unmatched. CDR3 size: 13 residues. Looked up from germline, CDR1 is SGHNT and CDR2 is YENEEA. The CDR3 sequence is CASSAGEGYEQYF. CDR3 DNA sequence: TGTGCCAGCAGCGCGGGAGAAGGCTACGAGCAGTACTTC.

The rearrangement uses TRBV21-1 and TRBJ2-7; TRBD1, the table's D call, was not compared with the DNA. TRBV21-1 is labeled a pseudogene. The CDR3 sequence is 15 residues long. The CDR3 DNA reads as TGTGCCAGCAGCAAATGGCCCCTGACAGTGTACGAGCAGTACTTC. Its translation is CASSKWPLTVYEQYF.

The rearrangement links TRBV18 to TRBJ1-2; TRBD1 is a possible D gene (5 bases). V gave up 4 bases and J gave up 1 base, with 7 bases separating them. There are 13 residues in the CDR3. CDR1 is KGHSH and CDR2 is LQKENI in the germline V gene. The CDR3 nucleotides read TGTGCCAGCTCACAACAGGATAACTATGGCTACACCTTC. It is translated as CASSQQDNYGYTF.

This clone was seen once. The genes are TRBV7-8 and TRBJ2-3; maybe TRBD2 (8 bases). V gave up 1 base and J gave up 3 bases, with 17 bases separating them. Looked up from germline, CDR1 is SGHVS and CDR2 is FQNEAQ. The CDR3 contains 17 residues. CDR3 amino acids: CASSLEGGGRRTDTQYF. DNA of the CDR3: TGTGCCAGCAGCTTAGAAGGGGGCGGGAGGAGAACAGATACGCAGTATTTT.

The V gene is TRBV19, the J gene TRBJ2-1; 7 nucleotides match TRBD2. The V gene end was trimmed by 9 bases and the J gene end by 7 bases; junction bases not matched to a gene: 12. The length of the CDR3 is 14 residues. CDR1 LNHDA and CDR2 SQIVND come from the germline V gene (reference sequence). CDR3 protein: CASAAGGSSNEQFF. Written as DNA, the CDR3 is TGTGCCAGCGCAGCAGGCGGGAGCTCAAATGAGCAGTTCTTC.

CDR3 region: CASSDSQGDTGELFF. The DNA for the CDR3 is TGTGCCAGCAGTGACTCACAGGGGGACACCGGGGAGCTGTTTTTT. The chain links TRBV6-4 to TRBJ2-2; 8 bases agree with TRBD1. CDR3 length equals 15 residues. With 0 bases clipped from V and 3 bases from J, the junction kept 0 bases outside the gene matches. CDR1 and CDR2 (germline): MRHNA, SNTAGT.

V is TRBV7-3 and J is TRBJ1-3; no firm D call. This CDR3 is built from 16 residues. V lost 2 bases, J lost 0 bases, and 11 bases lay in between. Germline V CDR1 and CDR2: SGHTA, FQGTGA. Here the CDR3 DNA reads TGTGCCAGCAGCTTAGACGGCGCCATCTCTGGAAACACCATATATTTT. Protein: CASSLDGAISGNTIYF.

The gene calls are TRBV6-1 and TRBJ1-1, with D unresolved. Germline V gene sequence: CDR1 MNHNS, CDR2 SASEGT. The CDR3 covers 13 residues. V was pared by 2 bases and J by 1 base, with 5 bases between. For the CDR3, the DNA is TGTGCCAGCAGTGAACCGCAGAACACTGAAGCTTTCTTT. Translating gives CASSEPQNTEAFF.

V and J are TRBV5-1 and TRBJ1-1; the D is unclear. Trimming took off 3 bases at V and 0 bases at J, with 12 bases between the two ends. CDR1 and CDR2 from the germline V gene are SGHRS and YFSETQ. The CDR3 has 15 amino acids. The CDR3, as DNA: TGCGCCAGCAGCTACTACAGCGGAATGAACACTGAAGCTTTCTTT. Translated, it gives CASSYYSGMNTEAFF.

Written as DNA, the CDR3 is TGTGCCAGCAGTGAGGGGGGGGCCCTTCTCCTCCACTTT. This sequence encodes CASSEGGALLLHF. J is TRBJ1-6 and V is TRBV2, with D possibly matching TRBD1 (6 bases). Between the trimmed V and J ends, which lost 3 bases and 15 bases, there was a span of 15 bases. Germline assignment: CDR1 SNHLY and CDR2 FYNNEI. The CDR3 has 13 amino acids.

The V call is TRBV5-1, the J call TRBJ1-1; TRBD1 is a possible D gene (5 bases). Germline loops: CDR1 SGHRS, CDR2 YFSETQ. V was shortened by 1 base and J by 4 bases, with 17 bases between the two germline ends. CDR3 length: 16 amino acids. The CDR3 region is CASSLRATDLSTEAFF. CDR3 coding DNA: TGCGCCAGCAGCTTGAGGGCGACAGATCTTAGCACTGAAGCTTTCTTT.

This rearrangement joins TRBV7-3 to TRBJ1-1; D is possibly TRBD1 (6 bases). V was pared by 3 bases and J by 0 bases, with 11 bases between. Per the germline V gene, CDR1 is SGHTA and CDR2 is FQGTGA. The CDR3 spans 15 residues. CDR3 in DNA: TGTGCCAGCAGCTTCCCCGGGACATTGAACACTGAAGCTTTCTTT. Translated: CASSFPGTLNTEAFF. The full variable domain, completed using reference TRBV7-3 and TRBJ1-1, is GAGVSQTPSNKVTEKGKYVELRCDPISGHTALYWYRQSLGQGPEFLIYFQGTGAADDSGLPNDRFFAVRPEGSVSTLKIQRTERGDSAVYLCASSFPGTLNTEAFFGQGTRLTVV.